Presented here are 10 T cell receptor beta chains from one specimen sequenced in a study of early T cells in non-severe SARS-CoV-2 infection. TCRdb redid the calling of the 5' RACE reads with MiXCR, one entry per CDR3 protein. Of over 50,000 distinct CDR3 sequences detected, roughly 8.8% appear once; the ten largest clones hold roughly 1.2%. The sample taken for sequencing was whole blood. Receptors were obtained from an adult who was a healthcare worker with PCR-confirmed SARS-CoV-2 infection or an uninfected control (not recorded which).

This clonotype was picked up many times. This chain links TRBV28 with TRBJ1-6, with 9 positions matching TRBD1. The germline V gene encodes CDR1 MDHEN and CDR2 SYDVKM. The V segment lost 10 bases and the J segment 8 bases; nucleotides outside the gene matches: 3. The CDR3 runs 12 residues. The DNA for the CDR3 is TGTGCCACAGGACAGGGGTATTCACCCCTCCACTTT. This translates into CATGQGYSPLHF.

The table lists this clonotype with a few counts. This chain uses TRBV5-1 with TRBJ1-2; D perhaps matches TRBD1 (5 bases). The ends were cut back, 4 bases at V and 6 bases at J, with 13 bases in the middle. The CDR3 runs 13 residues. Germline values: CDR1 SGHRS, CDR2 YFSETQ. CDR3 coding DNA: TGCGCCAGCAGCCAGGGTGCTTCGGATGGCTACACCTTC. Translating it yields CASSQGASDGYTF.

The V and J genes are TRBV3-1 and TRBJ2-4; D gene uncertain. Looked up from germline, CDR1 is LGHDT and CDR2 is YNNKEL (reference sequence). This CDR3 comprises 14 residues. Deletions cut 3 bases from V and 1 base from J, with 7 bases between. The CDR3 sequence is CASSHPRAKNIQYF. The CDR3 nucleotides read TGTGCCAGCAGCCACCCCAGGGCCAAAAACATTCAGTACTTC.

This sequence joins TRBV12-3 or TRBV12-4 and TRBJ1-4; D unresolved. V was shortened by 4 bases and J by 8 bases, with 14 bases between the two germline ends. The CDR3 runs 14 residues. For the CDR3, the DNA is TGTGCCAGCAGTTCAGAGGTTGCGGAGGAAAAACTGTTTTTT. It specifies CASSSEVAEEKLFF.

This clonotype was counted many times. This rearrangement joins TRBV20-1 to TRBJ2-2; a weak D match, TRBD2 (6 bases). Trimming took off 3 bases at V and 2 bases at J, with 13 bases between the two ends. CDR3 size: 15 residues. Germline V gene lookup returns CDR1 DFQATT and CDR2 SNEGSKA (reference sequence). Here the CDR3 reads CSARDGGPNTGELFF. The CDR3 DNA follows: TGCAGTGCTAGGGATGGAGGGCCTAACACCGGGGAGCTGTTTTTT.

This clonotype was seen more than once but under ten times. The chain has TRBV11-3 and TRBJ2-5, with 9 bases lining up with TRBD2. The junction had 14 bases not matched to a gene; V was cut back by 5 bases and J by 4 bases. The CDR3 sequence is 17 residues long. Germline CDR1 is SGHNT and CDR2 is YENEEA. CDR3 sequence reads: CASSPGSAGGLRETQYF. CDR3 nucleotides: TGTGCCAGCAGCCCCGGAAGCGCGGGGGGGCTGAGAGAGACCCAGTACTTC.

The CDR3: CASSPGTTNTGELFF. The CDR3 DNA is TGTGCCAGCAGCCCCGGGACAACGAACACCGGGGAGCTGTTTTTT. The chain employs TRBV7-6 and TRBJ2-2; a possible D gene is TRBD1 (6 bases). The ends were cut back, 5 bases at V and 0 bases at J, with 10 bases in the middle. This CDR3 contains 15 residues. CDR1 and CDR2 from the germline V gene are SGHVS and FNYEAQ.

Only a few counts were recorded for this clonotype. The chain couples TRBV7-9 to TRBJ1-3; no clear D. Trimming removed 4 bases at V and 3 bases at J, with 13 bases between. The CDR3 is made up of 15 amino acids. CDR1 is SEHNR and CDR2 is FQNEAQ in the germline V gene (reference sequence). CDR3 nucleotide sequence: TGTGCCAGCAGCTCCGAGGCTTTCGGTGGAAACACCATATATTTT. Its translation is CASSSEAFGGNTIYF. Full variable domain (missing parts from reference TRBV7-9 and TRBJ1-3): DTGVSQNPRHKITKRGQNVTFRCDPISEHNRLYWYRQTLGQGPEFLTYFQNEAQLEKSRLLSDRFSAERPKGSFSTLEIQRTEQGDSAMYLCASSSEAFGGNTIYFGEGSWLTVV.

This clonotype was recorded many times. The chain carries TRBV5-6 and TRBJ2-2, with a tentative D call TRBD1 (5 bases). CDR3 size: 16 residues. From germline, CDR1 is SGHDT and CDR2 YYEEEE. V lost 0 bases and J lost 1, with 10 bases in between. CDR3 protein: CASSLAEQENTGELFF. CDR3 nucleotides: TGTGCCAGCAGCTTGGCGGAACAGGAGAACACCGGGGAGCTGTTTTTT.

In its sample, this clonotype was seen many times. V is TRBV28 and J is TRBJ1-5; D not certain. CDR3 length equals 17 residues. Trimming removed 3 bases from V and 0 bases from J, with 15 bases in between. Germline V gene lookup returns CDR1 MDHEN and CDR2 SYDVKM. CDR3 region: CASSFYRPGYSNQPQHF. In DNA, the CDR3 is TGTGCCAGCAGTTTTTATCGCCCGGGATATAGCAATCAGCCCCAGCATTTT.